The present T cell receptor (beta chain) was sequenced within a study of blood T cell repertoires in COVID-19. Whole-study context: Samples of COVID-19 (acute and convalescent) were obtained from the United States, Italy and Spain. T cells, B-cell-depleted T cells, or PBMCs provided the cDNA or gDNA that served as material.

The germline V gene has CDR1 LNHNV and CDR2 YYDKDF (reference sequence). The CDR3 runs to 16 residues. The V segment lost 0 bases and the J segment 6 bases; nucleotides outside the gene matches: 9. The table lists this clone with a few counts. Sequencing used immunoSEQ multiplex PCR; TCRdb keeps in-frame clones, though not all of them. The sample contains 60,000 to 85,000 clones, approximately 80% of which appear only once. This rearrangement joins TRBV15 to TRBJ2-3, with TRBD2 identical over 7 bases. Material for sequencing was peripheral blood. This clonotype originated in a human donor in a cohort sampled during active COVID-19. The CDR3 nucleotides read TGTGCCACCAGCAGAGAGGTTGGCGGGAGCGGGGATACGCAGTATTTT. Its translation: CATSREVGGSGDTQYF.